Listed here are 20 T cell receptor beta chains from one sample, sequenced in a study of T cell responses to AZD1222 COVID-19 vaccine. Data came from immunoSEQ multiplex PCR; TCRdb stores just in-frame clones and leaves some out. The sample shows some 140,000 clones, about 90% of them seen only once. Sequencing used peripheral blood, obtained on day 0 of MenACWY control vaccination. The source is an adult in good health.

The chain joins TRBV9 to TRBJ1-1; D gene unclear. The CDR3 totals 13 residues. Between the trimmed V and J ends, which lost 7 bases and 0 bases, there was a span of 10 bases. Germline V CDR1 and CDR2: SGDLS, YYNGEE. The CDR3 is CASQGPLNTEAFF. CDR3 coding DNA: TGTGCCAGCCAAGGACCGTTGAACACTGAAGCTTTCTTT.

The rearrangement joins TRBV28 to TRBJ1-1; D is uncertain. Deletions cut 2 bases from V and 8 bases from J, with 6 bases between. Germline V CDR1 and CDR2: MDHEN, SYDVKM. The CDR3 contains 11 residues. For the CDR3, the DNA is TGTGCCAGCAGTTTAATGGGGGAAGCTTTCTTT. Encoded protein: CASSLMGEAFF.

This rearrangement joins TRBV24-1 to TRBJ1-2, with D possibly matching TRBD1 (6 bases). V was clipped by 5 bases and J by 6 bases, with 12 bases between them. CDR1 and CDR2 from the germline V gene are KGHDR and SFDVKD. CDR3 length: 13 residues. For the CDR3, the DNA is TGTGCCACCAGTGGAGTCAGGGGAGATGGCTACACCTTC. It translates to CATSGVRGDGYTF.

The chain has TRBV11-2 and TRBJ2-3, with 7 nucleotides matching TRBD1. The germline CDR1 and CDR2 sequences are SGHAT and FQNNGV. This CDR3 contains 15 residues. The trim removed 1 base at V and 2 bases at J, leaving 3 bases unmatched. The CDR3 bases are TGTGCCAGCAGCTTAGTAGGGACAGTCACAGATACGCAGTATTTT. Translating it yields CASSLVGTVTDTQYF. Together with reference TRBV11-2 and TRBJ2-3, the CDR3 gives the full variable domain: EAGVAQSPRYKIIEKRQSVAFWCNPISGHATLYWYQQILGQGPKLLIQFQNNGVVDDSQLPKDRFSAERLKGVDSTLKIQPAKLEDSAVYLCASSLVGTVTDTQYFGPGTRLTVL.

The J gene is TRBJ1-2, the V gene TRBV2, with 7 bases aligning to TRBD1. Germline-derived CDR1 and CDR2 are SNHLY and FYNNEI. J lost 5 bases, V lost 4 bases, and 7 bases had no gene match. The CDR3 length is 14 residues. The CDR3 nucleotides are TGTGCCAGCAGTGGGGAGGGGACAGTGTATGGCTACACCTTC. This translates into CASSGEGTVYGYTF.

The chain joins TRBV18 to TRBJ2-6; D might be TRBD1 or TRBD2, each matching 5 bases. V was pared by 5 bases and J by 1 base, with 6 bases between. Germline V gene lookup returns CDR1 KGHSH and CDR2 LQKENI. The CDR3 length is 14 residues. CDR3 sequence reads: CASSGGSGANVLTF. For the CDR3, the DNA is TGTGCCAGCTCAGGGGGATCTGGGGCCAACGTCCTGACTTTC.

This clone came up a few times. V is TRBV6-5 and J is TRBJ1-2; 7 bases match TRBD1. The ends lost 6 bases at V and 4 bases at J; junction bases unmatched: 11. This CDR3 is 15 amino acids long. The germline V gene encodes CDR1 MNHEY and CDR2 SVGAGI. In nucleotides, the CDR3 is TGTGCCAGCAGAATCGGGGGACAGTTTTCCTATGGCTACACCTTC. Encoded protein: CASRIGGQFSYGYTF.

The rearrangement joins TRBV3-1 (or the pseudogene TRBV3-2) to TRBJ1-4, with 7 nucleotides matching TRBD1. The ends lost 4 bases at V and 4 bases at J; junction bases unmatched: 3. The CDR3 is made up of 14 amino acids. From germline, CDR1 is LGHDT and CDR2 YNNKEL (reference sequence). The CDR3 coding sequence is TGTGCCAGCAGCCGCAGGGGGATTAATGAAAAACTGTTTTTT. It yields the protein CASSRRGINEKLFF.

J is TRBJ2-1 and V is TRBV10-3, with D tentatively TRBD1 (5 bases). The V gene's germline CDR1 is ENHRY and CDR2 SYGVKD. The length of the CDR3 is 15 residues. The ends were cut back, 2 bases at V and 2 bases at J, with 10 bases in the middle. The CDR3 reads CAISETGGTYNEQFF. DNA for the CDR3: TGTGCCATCAGTGAGACAGGTGGGACCTACAATGAGCAGTTCTTC.

CDR3 loop: CASSVGAAANYGYTF. The CDR3 nucleotides are TGTGCCAGCAGCGTAGGAGCGGCCGCTAACTATGGCTACACCTTC. V usage is TRBV9 and J usage is TRBJ1-2, with D unresolved. The CDR3 is 15 amino acids. Per germline, CDR1 SGDLS and CDR2 YYNGEE. With 0 bases removed from V and 0 bases from J, the gap between germline ends came to 9 bases. Full variable domain (missing parts from reference TRBV9 and TRBJ1-2): DSGVTQTPKHLITATGQRVTLRCSPRSGDLSVYWYQQSLDQGLQFLIQYYNGEERAKGNILERFSAQQFPDLHSELNLSSLELGDSALYFCASSVGAAANYGYTFGSGTRLTVV.

This rearrangement joins TRBV5-1 to TRBJ1-4, with D perhaps TRBD1 (6 bases). The ends were cut back, 4 bases at V and 2 bases at J, with 9 bases in the middle. Germline CDR1 SGHRS, CDR2 YFSETQ. This CDR3 has 14 amino acids. CDR3 residues: CASSPTGTNEKLFF. The CDR3, as DNA: TGCGCCAGCAGCCCGACAGGTACTAATGAAAAACTGTTTTTT.

V usage is TRBV6-5 and J usage is TRBJ1-5; D possibly corresponds to TRBD1 (5 bases). The CDR3 covers 13 residues. The V and J ends lost 6 bases and 7 bases respectively, with 13 bases between them. Germline V gene data show CDR1 as MNHEY and CDR2 as SVGAGI. The CDR3 DNA reads TGTGCCAGCAGGGGGGGGTTTGGACAGCCCCAGCATTTT. This encodes CASRGGFGQPQHF.

This chain connects TRBV27 to TRBJ2-2; no definite D call. The V and J ends lost 3 bases and 5 bases respectively, with 7 bases between them. CDR3 length: 13 amino acids. CDR1 and CDR2 from the germline V gene are MNHEY and SMNVEV (reference sequence). CDR3 in amino acids: CASSFLGTGELFF. In nucleotides, the CDR3 is TGTGCCAGCAGTTTTTTGGGAACCGGGGAGCTGTTTTTT.

The gene calls are TRBV3-1 (or the pseudogene TRBV3-2) and TRBJ2-1; 12 nucleotides agree with TRBD2. Per the germline V gene, CDR1 is LGHDT and CDR2 is YNNKEL (reference sequence). V lost 2 bases to trimming and J lost 6 bases; unmatched junction nucleotides: 5. The CDR3 length is 16 residues. CDR3 in DNA: TGTGCCAGCAGCCAACTAGCGGGGGGGCCAGGCAATGAGCAGTTCTTC. As protein: CASSQLAGGPGNEQFF.

This clone was found once. V gene TRBV29-1 combines with J gene TRBJ1-1; a possible D gene is TRBD1 (6 bases). The CDR3 is 12 residues long. Germline CDR1 SQVTM, CDR2 ANQGSEA. Trimming took 8 bases from V and 9 from J, leaving 19 bases between them. For the CDR3, the DNA is TGCAGCTTCCTAAAGGGGGGGCCACAAGCTTTCTTT. Amino acid sequence: CSFLKGGPQAFF.

The V gene is TRBV4-3, the J gene TRBJ2-1; no clear D. The CDR3 loop spans 16 amino acids. Trimming left V 3 bases short and J 1 base short, with 13 bases between. Per the germline V gene, CDR1 is LGHNA and CDR2 is YSLEER. The chain's CDR3 is CASSQTAVPSYNEQFF. CDR3 nucleotides: TGCGCCAGCAGCCAGACTGCGGTTCCTTCCTACAATGAGCAGTTCTTC.

The V call is TRBV5-5, the J call TRBJ2-7; no clear D. Germline values: CDR1 SGHKS, CDR2 YYEKEE (reference sequence). The CDR3 extends over 15 amino acids. Trimming shortened V by 6 bases and J by 1 base, and 17 bases separated the two germline ends. The CDR3 sequence: CASNSIFGLSYEQYF. The CDR3 region has the DNA TGTGCCAGCAATTCTATCTTTGGGCTATCCTACGAGCAGTACTTC.

This clone was seen more than once but under ten times. J is TRBJ1-6 and V is TRBV5-1, with TRBD1 identical over 8 bases. The CDR3 covers 18 residues. V shed 4 bases, J shed 0 bases, and the junction held 9 bases outside the gene matches. Germline V lookup: CDR1 SGHRS, CDR2 YFSETQ. CDR3 loop: CASSTGTGDFSYNSPLHF. The DNA for the CDR3 is TGCGCCAGCAGCACCGGGACAGGCGATTTCTCCTATAATTCACCCCTCCACTTT.

In its sample, this clone was seen a few times. The V and J genes are TRBV5-1 and TRBJ1-1; D is perhaps TRBD1 (6 bases). Germline V gene lookup returns CDR1 SGHRS and CDR2 YFSETQ. The ends were cut back, 3 bases at V and 3 bases at J, with 18 bases in the middle. This CDR3 spans 16 amino acids. This chain's CDR3 is CASSWGASGAHTEAFF. Written as DNA, the CDR3 is TGCGCCAGCAGCTGGGGGGCATCGGGGGCGCACACTGAAGCTTTCTTT.

The chain couples TRBV7-9 to TRBJ2-7; D unresolved. The CDR3 length is 15 residues. The germline CDR1 and CDR2 sequences are SEHNR and FQNEAQ (reference sequence). The ends were cut back, 4 bases at V and 4 bases at J, with 17 bases in the middle. The CDR3 DNA is TGTGCCAGCAGCTCACTACAGAGGAGTAGTTACGAGCAGTACTTC. It specifies CASSSLQRSSYEQYF. The full variable domain, in which reference TRBV7-9 and TRBJ2-7 provide the parts outside the CDR3, is DTGVSQNPRHKITKRGQNVTFRCDPISEHNRLYWYRQTLGQGPEFLTYFQNEAQLEKSRLLSDRFSAERPKGSFSTLEIQRTEQGDSAMYLCASSSLQRSSYEQYFGPGTRLTVT.